This T cell receptor (beta chain) comes out of a study of cytomegalovirus exposure and HLA in healthy donors. Primers included in the PCR were 60 Vbeta and 13 Jbeta primers. The assay was immunoSEQ multiplex PCR, and TCRdb's table has in-frame clones only and misses some. The profile shows 150,000 to 200,000 clones, 65% to 70% of them singletons. The germline V gene encodes CDR1 LNHDA and CDR2 SQIVND (reference sequence). The CDR3 sequence is 13 residues long. V was trimmed by 3 bases and J by 1 base, leaving 4 bases between them. Overall study findings and caveats: A list of approximately 150 TCR beta chains associated with cytomegalovirus was given. Highly shared variants forming one cluster were likely a sequencing artifact.

Concerning this clone: Its matching antigen is unknown.

V and J are TRBV19 and TRBJ2-1; D is undetermined. The source of this sequence is a woman between 18 and 29 years old in good health and CMV-seropositive. Sequencing was performed on PBMCs. The CDR3 bases are TGTGCCAGTAGTATCCAGTCCTACAATGAGCAGTTCTTC. Translation: CASSIQSYNEQFF.